One and the same sample provided the 2 T cell receptor beta chains below, sequenced in a study of STAT5B mutations in CD4+ large granular lymphocyte leukemia. Assay: immunoSEQ multiplex PCR; the TCRdb copy retains only in-frame clones and omits some. This sample has around 25,000 clones, with about three quarters found just once. Sequenced: CD4+ T cells from blood buffy coats. Every receptor here comes from a human donor in good health.

The chain combines TRBV5-1 with TRBJ2-2; no definite D call. Trimming took off 4 bases at V and 2 bases at J, with 3 bases between the two ends. Germline CDR1 is SGHRS and CDR2 is YFSETQ. The CDR3 contains 12 residues. The CDR3 region is CASSPNTGELFF. The CDR3 bases are TGCGCCAGCAGCCCAAACACCGGGGAGCTGTTTTTT.

This clone was detected only a few times. This sequence joins TRBV19 and TRBJ2-7; 11 bases fit TRBD2. After removal of 6 bases from V and 2 bases from J, the junction contained 6 bases not matched to a gene. Per germline, CDR1 LNHDA and CDR2 SQIVND (reference sequence). The CDR3 consists of 15 residues. CDR3 DNA: TGTGCCAGTAGGGGGGGACTAGCGGATACCTACGAGCAGTACTTC. Its protein product is CASRGGLADTYEQYF.